These 20 T cell receptor beta chains originate from one sample sequenced in a study of cytomegalovirus exposure and HLA in healthy donors. Primers for the PCR totalled 60 Vbeta and 13 Jbeta. TCRdb keeps only in-frame clones here, not all; method: immunoSEQ multiplex PCR. Of 200,000 to 250,000 clones in the sample, about 89% were seen once. Sample: PBMCs. These receptors originate from a woman aged 18-29 years in good health and CMV-seronegative.

This rearrangement joins TRBV9 to TRBJ2-7; TRBD2 agrees at 13 bases. CDR3 length: 16 amino acids. Germline assignment: CDR1 SGDLS and CDR2 YYNGEE. Trimming cost V 4 bases and J 6 bases; bases outside gene matches: 10. CDR3 DNA sequence: TGTGCCAGCAGCACCGCCGGGACTAGCGGGGTTTTCGAGCAGTACTTC. This codes for CASSTAGTSGVFEQYF.

This chain joins TRBV4-1 and TRBJ2-1, with TRBD2 as a possible D gene (6 bases). The germline gives CDR1 MGHRA, CDR2 YSYEKL. This CDR3 region has 14 residues. V was pared by 5 bases and J by 5 bases, with 13 bases between. The CDR3 DNA reads TGCGCCAGCAGCATCCGGGACTCGCACAATGAGCAGTTCTTC. Translated, it gives CASSIRDSHNEQFF.

The chain carries TRBV5-4 and TRBJ2-7, with TRBD2 matching 10 bases. There are 15 residues in the CDR3. Germline V gene data show CDR1 as SGHNT and CDR2 as YYREEE (reference sequence). J was trimmed by 6 bases and V by 3 bases; bases with no gene match: 9. The CDR3 spells CASSSSLAGVPEQYF. The CDR3, as DNA: TGTGCCAGCAGCTCGAGTCTAGCGGGAGTTCCCGAGCAGTACTTC.

There are a few counts of this clone. This chain joins TRBV4-3 and TRBJ2-1, with a possible D match to TRBD2 (5 bases). Germline CDR1 and CDR2: LGHNA and YSLEER. The CDR3 totals 15 residues. The germline V and J ends were trimmed by 0 bases and 9 bases, with 15 bases remaining between them. The chain's CDR3 is CASSQEWTSGAEQFF. The DNA of the CDR3 is TGCGCCAGCAGCCAAGAATGGACCAGCGGCGCTGAGCAGTTCTTC.

CDR3 protein: CASSLQQGTYEQYF. DNA for the CDR3: TGTGCCAGCAGCCTCCAACAGGGAACCTACGAGCAGTACTTC. The rearrangement links TRBV11-3 to TRBJ2-7, with D perhaps TRBD1 (6 bases). Trimming removed 5 bases at V and 2 bases at J, with 13 bases between. The germline V gene encodes CDR1 SGHNT and CDR2 YENEEA. The CDR3 has 14 residues.

The chain is built from TRBV9 and TRBJ1-1; maybe TRBD1 (6 bases). The CDR3 runs 13 residues. CDR1 SGDLS and CDR2 YYNGEE come from the germline V gene. The ends were cut back, 2 bases at V and 3 bases at J, with 8 bases in the middle. The CDR3, as DNA: TGTGCCAGCAGCGTGGACAGATACACTGAAGCTTTCTTT. The encoded protein is CASSVDRYTEAFF.

The V and J genes are TRBV5-6 and TRBJ1-3, with a tentative D call TRBD1 (5 bases). The length of the CDR3 is 16 residues. Trimming pared 4 bases from V and 0 bases from J, leaving 14 bases between. Germline assignment: CDR1 SGHDT and CDR2 YYEEEE. CDR3 protein: CASSPGGPISGNTIYF. The CDR3 bases are TGTGCCAGCAGCCCGGGGGGACCAATCTCTGGAAACACCATATATTTT.

The V and J genes are TRBV6-4 and TRBJ2-7, with 13 bases lining up with TRBD2. J lost 5 bases, V lost 6 bases, and 7 bases had no gene match. Germline V gene sequence: CDR1 MRHNA, CDR2 SNTAGT. CDR3 length: 15 residues. CDR3 sequence reads: CASSKGLAGIHEQYF. CDR3 nucleotides: TGTGCCAGCAGCAAGGGACTAGCGGGAATCCACGAGCAGTACTTC.

This chain connects TRBV6-5 to TRBJ1-3; D is undetermined. The length of the CDR3 is 15 residues. The germline V gene encodes CDR1 MNHEY and CDR2 SVGAGI. Trimming took 1 base from V and 4 from J, leaving 11 bases between them. CDR3 region: CASSYLRTLGNTIYF. DNA for the CDR3: TGTGCCAGCAGTTACTTAAGGACTCTAGGAAACACCATATATTTT.

The CDR3 coding sequence is TGTGCCAGCAGCGTAGGTGGGGGGGCAGATACGCAGTATTTT. It is translated as CASSVGGGADTQYF. This sequence joins TRBV9 and TRBJ2-3, with 7 bases matching TRBD2. CDR1 and CDR2 from the germline V gene are SGDLS and YYNGEE. Trimming removed 0 bases from V and 4 bases from J; junction bases left unmatched: 2. The CDR3 runs 14 residues. Drawing the rest from reference TRBV9 and TRBJ2-3, the complete variable domain is DSGVTQTPKHLITATGQRVTLRCSPRSGDLSVYWYQQSLDQGLQFLIQYYNGEERAKGNILERFSAQQFPDLHSELNLSSLELGDSALYFCASSVGGGADTQYFGPGTRLTVL.

The chain links TRBV7-6 to TRBJ2-7; no clear D gene. The CDR3 totals 16 residues. V lost 5 bases to trimming and J lost 1 base, with 18 bases between them. Looked up from germline, CDR1 is SGHVS and CDR2 is FNYEAQ. The CDR3, as DNA: TGTGCCAGCAGCCGCACCTCCTCGCGGAGATCCTACGAGCAGTACTTC. It specifies CASSRTSSRRSYEQYF.

Details on this clone: Different DNA sequences within this sample yield the same CDR3. The chain combines TRBV5-1 with TRBJ2-5; D is perhaps TRBD1 (5 bases). V was cut by 0 bases and J by 4 bases, with 7 bases left in between. This CDR3 comprises 13 residues. Germline loops: CDR1 SGHRS, CDR2 YFSETQ. For the CDR3, the DNA is TGCGCCAGCAGCTTGGGTCAGGGAGAGACCCAGTACTTC. This sequence encodes CASSLGQGETQYF.

The chain uses TRBV9 and TRBJ2-5; D not resolved. From germline, CDR1 is SGDLS and CDR2 YYNGEE. CDR3 size: 14 residues. Trimming removed 0 bases at V and 5 bases at J, with 11 bases between. The CDR3 bases are TGTGCCAGCAGCGTAGTGGAGTTCGGGGAGACCCAGTACTTC. Translation: CASSVVEFGETQYF.

This clone has only one observation. The chain has TRBV4-3 and TRBJ1-5; perhaps TRBD1 as D (5 bases). The germline gives CDR1 LGHNA, CDR2 YSLEER. The CDR3 loop spans 16 amino acids. Deletions cut 0 bases from V and 5 bases from J, with 14 bases between. The CDR3 DNA sequence: TGCGCCAGCAGCCAAGATTTGGGGCAGGGCCATCAGCCCCAGCATTTT. Amino acid sequence: CASSQDLGQGHQPQHF.

This clone was seen just once. The chain has TRBV5-4 and TRBJ2-5; TRBD1 matches at 8 bases. The V segment lost 2 bases and the J segment 2 bases; nucleotides outside the gene matches: 5. The CDR3 totals 15 residues. Per germline, CDR1 SGHNT and CDR2 YYREEE (reference sequence). The CDR3 nucleotides are TGTGCCAGCAGCTTCAATCAGGGGGCTCAAGAGACCCAGTACTTC. Translating gives CASSFNQGAQETQYF.

This CDR3 is CASGLAVVSTQYF. As DNA, the CDR3 is TGTGCCAGTGGACTAGCGGTTGTGAGTACGCAGTATTTT. This chain connects TRBV10-3 to TRBJ2-3; 10 bases align to TRBD2. Germline V gene lookup returns CDR1 ENHRY and CDR2 SYGVKD. After removal of 10 bases from V and 8 bases from J, the junction contained 9 bases not matched to a gene. The CDR3 totals 13 residues.

This clone is a singleton in its sample. One end of the junction is discordant with germline, which a read error may explain. The rearrangement uses TRBV10-3 and TRBJ2-7; 10 bases line up with TRBD2. The CDR3 runs 14 residues. Germline V gene lookup returns CDR1 ENHRY and CDR2 SYGVKD. The CDR3 spells CAISESTSGRTPDF. The DNA of the CDR3 is TGTGCCATCAGTGAGTCGACTAGCGGGCGTACCCCGGACTTC.

The chain employs TRBV19 and TRBJ1-2; D is uncertain. V was clipped by 1 base and J by 5 bases, with 8 bases between them. Germline CDR1 LNHDA, CDR2 SQIVND (reference sequence). CDR3 size: 13 residues. The CDR3 region has the DNA TGTGCCAGTAGTATAGGGGCAGGATATGGCTACACCTTC. Translated: CASSIGAGYGYTF.

The chain carries TRBV29-1 and TRBJ1-1; 8 positions agree with TRBD1. Germline V CDR1 and CDR2: SQVTM, ANQGSEA. The ends lost 4 bases at V and 5 bases at J; junction bases unmatched: 12. The CDR3 runs 15 residues. As DNA, the CDR3 is TGCAGCGTTGTGGTTCCAGGGGGCGCGGGAACTGAAGCTTTCTTT. Translated: CSVVVPGGAGTEAFF.

This chain connects TRBV4-1 to TRBJ1-5; D uncertain. Germline V CDR1 and CDR2: MGHRA, YSYEKL. The ends were cut back, 0 bases at V and 6 bases at J, with 12 bases in the middle. The CDR3 totals 15 residues. CDR3 amino acids: CASSQDRTRGQPQHF. The DNA of the CDR3 is TGCGCCAGCAGCCAAGACAGGACGCGGGGTCAGCCCCAGCATTTT.